A selection of T cell receptor beta chains follows, all from one sample in a study of early T cells in non-severe SARS-CoV-2 infection. TCRdb analysed the 5' RACE reads with MiXCR anew, one entry per CDR3 protein. Of roughly 66,000 distinct CDR3 sequences listed, roughly 10% are singletons. Sequenced input: whole blood. These receptors originate from an adult who was a healthcare worker with PCR-confirmed SARS-CoV-2 infection or an uninfected control (not recorded which). The CDR3 runs from the conserved cysteine through the conserved F or W. The order of the fields is V gene, CDR3 length, J gene, clone size, D gene, CDR3 protein, CDR3 DNA. D genes are given only for firm matches. Size values are once, few and many counts, or a class for expanded clones, and some rows have none.

TRBV7-3,16,TRBJ2-3,many,TRBD2,CASSFPGGRELDTQYF,TGTGCCAGCAGTTTCCCGGGTGGGCGGGAGTTGGATACGCAGTATTTT
TRBV10-3,12,TRBJ2-1,few,-,CAISELVHEQFF,TGTGCCATCAGTGAACTAGTTCATGAGCAGTTCTTC
TRBV11-3,14,TRBJ2-3,many,-,CASSDGRSTDTQYF,TGTGCCAGCAGCGATGGACGGAGTACAGATACGCAGTATTTT
TRBV11-2,14,TRBJ1-5,-,TRBD1,CASSRDRANQPQHF,TGTGCCAGCAGTAGGGACAGGGCCAATCAGCCCCAGCATTTT
TRBV7-3,15,TRBJ2-7,many,-,CASSLNPGSTYEQYF,TGTGCCAGCAGCTTAAACCCAGGGTCGACCTACGAGCAGTACTTC
TRBV27,13,TRBJ1-1,many,-,CASSLFGRTEAFF,TGTGCCAGCAGTTTATTTGGGAGGACTGAAGCTTTCTTT
TRBV20-1,12,TRBJ1-6,-,-,CSAQRGFAPLHF,TGCAGTGCTCAGAGGGGTTTCGCACCCCTCCACTTT
TRBV7-2,15,TRBJ1-1,few,-,CASSLGGFMNTEAFF,TGTGCCAGCAGCTTAGGAGGGTTCATGAACACTGAAGCTTTCTTT
TRBV2,13,TRBJ1-5,-,-,CASSEGGDQPQHF,TGTGCCAGCAGTGAAGGGGGGGATCAGCCCCAGCATTTT
TRBV30,14,TRBJ2-3,few,TRBD2,CAWSPLAGGDTQYF,TGTGCCTGGAGTCCGCTAGCGGGAGGAGATACGCAGTATTTT
TRBV7-2,13,TRBJ2-1,few,-,CASSLTLQGGQFF,TGTGCCAGCAGCTTAACGCTTCAGGGAGGGCAGTTCTTC
TRBV6-1,15,TRBJ2-3,medium-sized,TRBD1,CASSEGVRGSDTQYF,TGTGCCAGCAGTGAAGGGGTCAGGGGGTCTGATACGCAGTATTTT
TRBV28,15,TRBJ1-5,-,-,CASSLRGRGNQPQHF,TGTGCCAGCAGTTTACGGGGAAGGGGCAATCAGCCCCAGCATTTT
TRBV6-6,17,TRBJ1-6,-,-,CASSYVRGMLENSPLHF,TGTGCCAGCAGTTACGTCCGGGGGATGCTGGAGAATTCACCCCTCCACTTT
TRBV6-6,20,TRBJ1-1,few,TRBD1,CASSYSTLHGRGPGDTEAFF,TGTGCCAGCAGTTACTCGACATTACATGGAAGGGGGCCTGGGGACACTGAAGCTTTCTTT
TRBV27,13,TRBJ2-3,few,-,CASSAGLRNTQYF,TGTGCCAGCAGTGCGGGCCTGCGGAATACGCAGTATTTT
TRBV5-1,15,TRBJ2-1,few,TRBD2,CASSRPSGRGNEQFF,TGCGCCAGCAGCCGACCCAGCGGGAGGGGTAATGAGCAGTTCTTC
TRBV15,15,TRBJ2-3,many,-,CATSRDSGGADTQYF,TGTGCCACCAGCAGAGATTCGGGCGGCGCAGATACGCAGTATTTT
TRBV18,15,TRBJ1-6,few,-,CASSPVGWNNSPLHF,TGTGCCAGCTCACCAGTAGGGTGGAATAATTCACCCCTCCACTTT
TRBV29-1,14,TRBJ2-1,few,-,CSVDGGPGPNEQFF,TGCAGCGTTGATGGGGGACCCGGCCCCAATGAGCAGTTCTTC
TRBV6-2/TRBV6-3,15,TRBJ2-7,many,TRBD1,CASSPPGQGFYEQYF,TGTGCCAGCAGTCCCCCGGGACAGGGGTTCTACGAGCAGTACTTC
TRBV12-3/TRBV12-4,14,TRBJ2-3,-,TRBD2,CASSLQTSGDTQYF,TGTGCCAGCAGTTTACAGACTAGCGGGGATACGCAGTATTTT
TRBV7-3,14,TRBJ1-1,few,TRBD1,CASSAQTGGTEAFF,TGTGCCAGCAGCGCCCAGACAGGGGGGACTGAAGCTTTCTTT
TRBV7-6,15,TRBJ2-1,many,TRBD2,CASSLGTSVNVEQFF,TGTGCCAGCAGCTTAGGGACTAGCGTGAATGTTGAGCAGTTCTTC
TRBV5-5,15,TRBJ1-3,many,-,CASSLVGTSGNTIYF,TGTGCCAGCAGCTTGGTGGGGACCTCTGGAAACACCATATATTTT
TRBV28,12,TRBJ2-7,many,-,CASSFSSYEQYF,TGTGCCAGCAGTTTTAGCTCCTACGAGCAGTACTTC
TRBV7-2,15,TRBJ2-7,few,TRBD2,CASSSLGREMGEQYF,TGTGCCAGCAGCTCCTTGGGGCGGGAGATGGGGGAGCAGTACTTC
TRBV2,14,TRBJ1-5,few,TRBD1,CASGGTGLNQPQHF,TGTGCCAGCGGGGGGACAGGGCTAAATCAGCCCCAGCATTTT
TRBV11-2,16,TRBJ2-4,once,-,CASSTPRWAPGNIQYF,TGTGCCAGCAGCACCCCCCGGTGGGCCCCCGGGAACATTCAGTACTTC
TRBV27,15,TRBJ1-2,-,-,CASSLFGGRAYGYTF,TGTGCCAGCAGTTTATTCGGGGGGCGGGCCTATGGCTACACCTTC
TRBV20-1,14,TRBJ2-5,-,TRBD2,CSARLSGGQETQYF,TGCAGTGCTAGACTTTCGGGGGGCCAAGAGACCCAGTACTTC
TRBV27,15,TRBJ2-3,many,-,CASSRGRTTEDTQYF,TGTGCCAGCAGCCGAGGGAGGACGACAGAAGATACGCAGTATTTT
TRBV7-6,16,TRBJ2-1,-,-,CASSSDRTVDYNEQFF,TGTGCCAGCAGCTCCGACAGGACGGTTGATTACAATGAGCAGTTCTTC
TRBV30,13,TRBJ2-7,many,TRBD2,CAWSPPGRDEQYF,TGTGCCTGGAGTCCACCCGGGAGGGACGAGCAGTACTTC
TRBV5-1,16,TRBJ2-3,few,TRBD2,CASSLLPSGRGDTQYF,TGCGCCAGCAGCTTACTCCCTAGCGGGAGGGGAGATACGCAGTATTTT
TRBV3-1,19,TRBJ2-4,few,TRBD1,CASSQEPGQGLFAKNIQYF,TGTGCCAGCAGCCAGGAGCCGGGACAGGGGTTGTTCGCCAAAAACATTCAGTACTTC
TRBV30,13,TRBJ1-1,few,-,CAWSAGRATEAFF,TGTGCCTGGAGTGCGGGCAGAGCCACTGAAGCTTTCTTT
TRBV7-8,14,TRBJ2-5,-,TRBD2,CASSFPSGQETQYF,TGTGCCAGCAGCTTTCCTAGCGGCCAAGAGACCCAGTACTTC
TRBV12-3/TRBV12-4,17,TRBJ2-2,many,-,CASSPVSLAESTGELFF,TGTGCCAGCAGTCCCGTTAGCCTAGCAGAGAGCACCGGGGAGCTGTTTTTT
TRBV28,13,TRBJ2-3,many,-,CASSLAFTDTQYF,TGTGCCAGCAGTTTAGCGTTCACAGATACGCAGTATTTT
TRBV7-2,16,TRBJ2-5,few,TRBD2,CASSLSASGMGKTQYF,TGTGCCAGCAGCTTGAGTGCTAGCGGGATGGGGAAGACCCAGTACTTC
TRBV4-1,15,TRBJ1-1,few,-,CASSQPLGGYYEAFF,TGCGCCAGCAGCCAGCCATTAGGGGGGTATTATGAAGCTTTCTTT
TRBV21-1,15,TRBJ2-7,few,-,CASSSPGQGPYEQYF,TGTGCCAGCAGCTCACCGGGACAGGGTCCCTACGAGCAGTACTTC